These T cell receptor beta chains were read from a single sample in a study of T cell responses to AZD1222 COVID-19 vaccine. The method was immunoSEQ multiplex PCR; TCRdb's version includes in-frame clones alone and lacks a portion of them. Here the sample spans around 84,000 clones, under 95% being singletons. The sample was peripheral blood, taken on day 0 of MenACWY control vaccination. The receptor source for this set is an adult in good health. The CDR3 runs from the conserved cysteine through the conserved F or W. Each record gives: V gene, D gene, J gene, clone size, CDR3 length, CDR3 protein, CDR3 DNA. A D gene is named only where the DNA matches it firmly. For some rows the clone size is stated as once, few or many, or as a class when expanded; others skip it.

v_call: TRBV12-3/TRBV12-4; d_call: TRBD1; j_call: TRBJ1-2; clone_size: NA; cdr3_length: 13; cdr3_aa: CASSPDRVRGYTF; cdr3_nt: TGTGCCAGCAGCCCTGACAGGGTTCGTGGCTACACCTTC
v_call: TRBV29-1; d_call: TRBD2; j_call: TRBJ2-7; clone_size: NA; cdr3_length: 15; cdr3_aa: CSVEGLAGGLYEQYF; cdr3_nt: TGCAGCGTTGAAGGGCTAGCGGGTGGGTTATACGAGCAGTACTTC
v_call: TRBV5-1; d_call: NA; j_call: TRBJ1-2; clone_size: NA; cdr3_length: 14; cdr3_aa: CASSLDGANYGYTF; cdr3_nt: TGCGCCAGCAGCTTGGACGGAGCTAACTATGGCTACACCTTC
v_call: TRBV19; d_call: NA; j_call: TRBJ1-1; clone_size: NA; cdr3_length: 15; cdr3_aa: CASSQQRGVDTEAFF; cdr3_nt: TGTGCCAGTAGTCAACAACGGGGGGTGGACACTGAAGCTTTCTTT
v_call: TRBV7-3; d_call: TRBD2; j_call: TRBJ2-1; clone_size: NA; cdr3_length: 15; cdr3_aa: CASSLMGTSVGEQFF; cdr3_nt: TGTGCCAGCAGCTTAATGGGGACTAGCGTGGGTGAGCAGTTCTTC
v_call: TRBV27; d_call: NA; j_call: TRBJ2-3; clone_size: NA; cdr3_length: 14; cdr3_aa: CASGGAAGTDTQYF; cdr3_nt: TGTGCTTCTGGGGGGGCCGCGGGGACAGATACGCAGTATTTT
v_call: TRBV6-5; d_call: NA; j_call: TRBJ1-6; clone_size: NA; cdr3_length: 14; cdr3_aa: CASSYSGGNSPLHF; cdr3_nt: TGTGCCAGCAGTTACTCAGGAGGAAATTCACCCCTCCACTTT
v_call: TRBV6-5; d_call: NA; j_call: TRBJ2-1; clone_size: NA; cdr3_length: 12; cdr3_aa: CATTRTVYEQFF; cdr3_nt: TGTGCCACAACCCGGACGGTCTATGAGCAGTTCTTC
v_call: TRBV10-3; d_call: NA; j_call: TRBJ1-1; clone_size: NA; cdr3_length: 14; cdr3_aa: CAIAGEGGNTEAFF; cdr3_nt: TGTGCCATCGCGGGGGAGGGAGGGAACACTGAAGCTTTCTTT
v_call: TRBV9; d_call: NA; j_call: TRBJ2-6; clone_size: NA; cdr3_length: 16; cdr3_aa: CASRRTADSGANVLTF; cdr3_nt: TGTGCCAGCAGACGAACAGCTGACTCTGGGGCCAACGTCCTGACTTTC
v_call: TRBV6-2/TRBV6-3; d_call: NA; j_call: TRBJ1-5; clone_size: few; cdr3_length: 15; cdr3_aa: CASSGGGGLDQPQHF; cdr3_nt: TGTGCCAGCAGTGGAGGCGGGGGTTTGGATCAGCCCCAGCATTTT
v_call: TRBV5-4; d_call: TRBD2; j_call: TRBJ2-7; clone_size: NA; cdr3_length: 15; cdr3_aa: CASSLGSGGPYEQYF; cdr3_nt: TGTGCCAGCAGCTTGGGATCGGGAGGGCCTTACGAGCAGTACTTC
v_call: TRBV5-4; d_call: TRBD1; j_call: TRBJ1-1; clone_size: NA; cdr3_length: 13; cdr3_aa: CASRSTGITEAFF; cdr3_nt: TGTGCCAGCAGGTCGACAGGGATCACTGAAGCTTTCTTT
v_call: TRBV19; d_call: NA; j_call: TRBJ2-7; clone_size: NA; cdr3_length: 12; cdr3_aa: CASARRLGEQYF; cdr3_nt: TGTGCCAGTGCGAGGAGGCTGGGGGAGCAGTACTTC
v_call: TRBV6-2/TRBV6-3; d_call: NA; j_call: TRBJ2-7; clone_size: NA; cdr3_length: 15; cdr3_aa: CASSYSKTQGYEQYF; cdr3_nt: TGTGCCAGCAGTTACTCGAAGACCCAGGGCTACGAGCAGTACTTC
v_call: TRBV27; d_call: NA; j_call: TRBJ2-7; clone_size: NA; cdr3_length: 17; cdr3_aa: CASSLGIRGGTIYEQYF; cdr3_nt: TGTGCCAGCAGTTTAGGGATACGTGGTGGGACGATTTACGAGCAGTACTTC
v_call: TRBV9; d_call: NA; j_call: TRBJ1-2; clone_size: NA; cdr3_length: 13; cdr3_aa: CASSVDRGFSYTF; cdr3_nt: TGTGCCAGCAGCGTAGATCGGGGTTTTAGCTACACCTTC
v_call: TRBV28; d_call: NA; j_call: TRBJ2-5; clone_size: NA; cdr3_length: 11; cdr3_aa: CASSFRETQYF; cdr3_nt: TGTGCCAGCAGTTTCCGGGAGACCCAGTACTTC
v_call: TRBV19; d_call: NA; j_call: TRBJ2-5; clone_size: NA; cdr3_length: 15; cdr3_aa: CASSVRGGVGETQYF; cdr3_nt: TGTGCCAGTAGTGTCCGAGGAGGGGTTGGGGAGACCCAGTACTTC
v_call: TRBV28; d_call: NA; j_call: TRBJ2-7; clone_size: NA; cdr3_length: 12; cdr3_aa: CASSPEHYEQYF; cdr3_nt: TGTGCCAGCAGTCCAGAACACTACGAGCAGTACTTC
v_call: TRBV4-2; d_call: NA; j_call: TRBJ2-7; clone_size: NA; cdr3_length: 14; cdr3_aa: CASSQERRHYEQYF; cdr3_nt: TGTGCCAGCAGCCAAGAGCGGAGGCATTACGAGCAGTACTTC
v_call: TRBV11-2; d_call: NA; j_call: TRBJ2-3; clone_size: NA; cdr3_length: 15; cdr3_aa: CASSLGGSSTDTQYF; cdr3_nt: TGTGCCAGCAGCTTAGGAGGATCTAGCACAGATACGCAGTATTTT
v_call: TRBV20-1; d_call: NA; j_call: TRBJ2-5; clone_size: once; cdr3_length: 10; cdr3_aa: CSSRRETQYF; cdr3_nt: TGCAGTTCCCGAAGAGAGACCCAGTACTTC
v_call: TRBV6-6; d_call: TRBD2; j_call: TRBJ2-5; clone_size: NA; cdr3_length: 16; cdr3_aa: CASRRASGNYQETQYF; cdr3_nt: TGTGCCAGCAGACGTGCTAGCGGGAACTACCAAGAGACCCAGTACTTC
v_call: TRBV30; d_call: NA; j_call: TRBJ1-5; clone_size: NA; cdr3_length: 13; cdr3_aa: CAWSSTSNQPQHF; cdr3_nt: TGTGCCTGGAGCTCAACGAGCAATCAGCCCCAGCATTTT
v_call: TRBV6-1; d_call: TRBD2; j_call: TRBJ2-2; clone_size: NA; cdr3_length: 17; cdr3_aa: CASSALPGLGNTGELFF; cdr3_nt: TGTGCCAGCAGTGCCCTACCGGGACTAGGAAACACCGGGGAGCTGTTTTTT
v_call: TRBV7-2; d_call: TRBD2; j_call: TRBJ2-3; clone_size: NA; cdr3_length: 18; cdr3_aa: CASSLGLAGGSGTDTQYF; cdr3_nt: TGTGCCAGCAGCTTAGGACTAGCGGGGGGGTCTGGCACAGATACGCAGTATTTT
v_call: TRBV7-9; d_call: TRBD2; j_call: TRBJ2-5; clone_size: NA; cdr3_length: 15; cdr3_aa: CASSLFLAGVETQYF; cdr3_nt: TGTGCCAGCAGCTTATTCCTAGCGGGAGTTGAGACCCAGTACTTC
v_call: TRBV28; d_call: NA; j_call: TRBJ2-7; clone_size: NA; cdr3_length: 12; cdr3_aa: CASNGNRDVEYF; cdr3_nt: TGTGCCAGCAACGGAAACCGGGACGTGGAGTACTTC
v_call: TRBV5-1; d_call: TRBD2; j_call: TRBJ2-3; clone_size: NA; cdr3_length: 17; cdr3_aa: CASSLVQERGATDTQYF; cdr3_nt: TGCGCCAGCAGCTTGGTTCAGGAGCGGGGGGCTACAGATACGCAGTATTTT
v_call: TRBV20-1; d_call: NA; j_call: TRBJ2-5; clone_size: NA; cdr3_length: 10; cdr3_aa: CSARQETQYF; cdr3_nt: TGCAGTGCTAGACAAGAGACCCAGTACTTC
v_call: TRBV5-1; d_call: NA; j_call: TRBJ2-3; clone_size: NA; cdr3_length: 16; cdr3_aa: CASSLDASRSTDTQYF; cdr3_nt: TGCGCCAGCAGCTTGGACGCAAGCCGATCCACAGATACGCAGTATTTT
v_call: TRBV2; d_call: NA; j_call: TRBJ1-5; clone_size: once; cdr3_length: 15; cdr3_aa: CASSEEFISNQPQHF; cdr3_nt: TGTGCCAGCAGTGAAGAATTTATCAGCAATCAGCCCCAGCATTTT
v_call: TRBV6-4; d_call: NA; j_call: TRBJ2-3; clone_size: few; cdr3_length: 16; cdr3_aa: CASSESGGLSTDTQYF; cdr3_nt: TGTGCCAGCAGTGAGAGTGGGGGGCTTAGCACAGATACGCAGTATTTT
v_call: TRBV9; d_call: NA; j_call: TRBJ1-2; clone_size: NA; cdr3_length: 14; cdr3_aa: CASSVGPGAYGYTF; cdr3_nt: TGTGCCAGCAGCGTAGGACCGGGCGCATATGGCTACACCTTC
v_call: TRBV12-3/TRBV12-4; d_call: NA; j_call: TRBJ2-3; clone_size: few; cdr3_length: 13; cdr3_aa: CASSLRYTDTQYF; cdr3_nt: TGTGCCAGCAGTTTAAGGTACACAGATACGCAGTATTTT
v_call: TRBV6-2/TRBV6-3; d_call: NA; j_call: TRBJ1-5; clone_size: NA; cdr3_length: 16; cdr3_aa: CASSYSDGHSNQPQHF; cdr3_nt: TGTGCCAGCAGTTACTCGGACGGACATAGCAATCAGCCCCAGCATTTT
v_call: TRBV12-3/TRBV12-4; d_call: NA; j_call: TRBJ1-2; clone_size: NA; cdr3_length: 12; cdr3_aa: CASLGANYGYTF; cdr3_nt: TGTGCCAGCCTAGGGGCTAACTATGGCTACACCTTC
v_call: TRBV6-2/TRBV6-3; d_call: TRBD1; j_call: TRBJ1-5; clone_size: NA; cdr3_length: 14; cdr3_aa: CASSLGTEGRPQHF; cdr3_nt: TGTGCCAGCAGTTTGGGGACAGAAGGAAGGCCCCAGCATTTT
v_call: TRBV2; d_call: TRBD2; j_call: TRBJ2-2; clone_size: NA; cdr3_length: 14; cdr3_aa: CASQFSGGSGELFF; cdr3_nt: TGTGCCAGCCAGTTCAGCGGGGGGTCCGGGGAGCTGTTTTTT
v_call: TRBV7-9; d_call: NA; j_call: TRBJ1-3; clone_size: NA; cdr3_length: 14; cdr3_aa: CASSPEGSGNTIYF; cdr3_nt: TGTGCCAGCAGCCCCGAGGGCTCTGGAAACACCATATATTTT
v_call: TRBV5-3; d_call: NA; j_call: TRBJ2-7; clone_size: once; cdr3_length: 13; cdr3_aa: CARSVDGHYEQYF; cdr3_nt: TGTGCCAGAAGCGTGGACGGCCACTACGAGCAGTACTTC
v_call: TRBV9; d_call: NA; j_call: TRBJ2-3; clone_size: NA; cdr3_length: 15; cdr3_aa: CASSVVREGTDTQYF; cdr3_nt: TGTGCCAGCAGCGTAGTACGTGAGGGCACAGATACGCAGTATTTT
v_call: TRBV9; d_call: TRBD2; j_call: TRBJ2-3; clone_size: NA; cdr3_length: 15; cdr3_aa: CASSVGAGVTDTQYF; cdr3_nt: TGTGCCAGCAGCGTAGGAGCGGGAGTTACAGATACGCAGTATTTT
v_call: TRBV18; d_call: TRBD1; j_call: TRBJ1-1; clone_size: NA; cdr3_length: 15; cdr3_aa: CASSRATGGGTEAFF; cdr3_nt: TGTGCCAGCTCACGAGCGACAGGGGGCGGCACTGAAGCTTTCTTT